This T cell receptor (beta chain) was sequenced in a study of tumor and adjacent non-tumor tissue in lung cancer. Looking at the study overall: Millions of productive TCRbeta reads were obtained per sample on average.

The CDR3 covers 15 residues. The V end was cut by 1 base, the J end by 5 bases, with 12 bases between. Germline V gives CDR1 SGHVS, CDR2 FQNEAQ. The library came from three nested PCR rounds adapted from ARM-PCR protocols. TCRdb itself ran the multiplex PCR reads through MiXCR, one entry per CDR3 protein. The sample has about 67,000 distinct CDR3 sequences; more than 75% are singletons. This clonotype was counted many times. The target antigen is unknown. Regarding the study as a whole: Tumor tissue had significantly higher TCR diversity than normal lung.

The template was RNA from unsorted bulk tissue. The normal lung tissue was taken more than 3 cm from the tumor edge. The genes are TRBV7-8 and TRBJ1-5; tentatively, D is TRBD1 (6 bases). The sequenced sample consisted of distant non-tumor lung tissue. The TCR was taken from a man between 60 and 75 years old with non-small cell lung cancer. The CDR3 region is CASSLEGGSHQPQHF. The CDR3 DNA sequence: TGTGCCAGCAGCTTAGAAGGGGGATCGCATCAGCCCCAGCATTTT.